Presented here are 29 T cell receptor beta chains from one specimen sequenced in a study of CDR3 diversity in severe acne. TCRdb re-analysed the PCR reads in MiXCR, keeping a single row per CDR3 protein. The table has fewer than 100,000 distinct CDR3 sequences, around 50% seen once. Sequences were obtained from blood. The receptors shown here come from a male donor in good health, without acne.

In DNA form, the CDR3 reads TGTGCCACCGCTTCTGACAGGGGAACCGGGGAGCTGTTTTTT. Translating it yields CATASDRGTGELFF. The V gene is TRBV19, the J gene TRBJ2-2; 8 positions match TRBD1. CDR1 and CDR2 (germline): LNHDA, SQIVND (reference sequence). V shed 10 bases and J 5 bases; nucleotides not matched to a gene: 9. CDR3 length: 14 amino acids.

The chain links TRBV10-3 to TRBJ2-1; 9 nucleotides line up with TRBD2. There are 15 residues in the CDR3. CDR1 and CDR2 (germline): ENHRY, SYGVKD. Trimming cost V 2 bases and J 4 bases; bases outside gene matches: 3. The CDR3 sequence is CAISEPSGKYNEQFF. The CDR3 nucleotides are TGTGCCATCAGTGAGCCTAGCGGGAAGTACAATGAGCAGTTCTTC.

V gene TRBV27 combines with J gene TRBJ2-7, with D possibly being TRBD1 (6 bases). The CDR3 extends over 14 amino acids. V was clipped by 7 bases and J by 0 bases, with 13 bases between them. Looked up from germline, CDR1 is MNHEY and CDR2 is SMNVEV (reference sequence). The CDR3 spells CASTSGESSYEQYF. Written as DNA, the CDR3 is TGTGCCAGCACCTCAGGGGAGAGCTCCTACGAGCAGTACTTC.

By frequency in the sample, this clonotype is large. The V and J genes are TRBV7-8 and TRBJ1-1; D is perhaps TRBD1 (6 bases). Looked up from germline, CDR1 is SGHVS and CDR2 is FQNEAQ. The CDR3 spans 15 residues. V shed 1 base and J shed 4 bases, with 13 bases lying between them. In DNA, the CDR3 is TGTGCCAGCAGCTTAGGAGTACAGGGTACCACTGAAGCTTTCTTT. It yields the protein CASSLGVQGTTEAFF.

The chain couples TRBV6-5 to TRBJ1-2; TRBD1 matches 11 bases. V lost 6 bases to trimming and J lost 8 bases; unmatched junction nucleotides: 5. The CDR3 length is 13 residues. Looked up from germline, CDR1 is MNHEY and CDR2 is SVGAGI. The CDR3 DNA reads TGTGCCAGCAGGGACGGGACAGGGGGGGGCTACACCTTC. Translating it yields CASRDGTGGGYTF.

The chain has TRBV6-4 and TRBJ2-3; possibly TRBD1 or TRBD2 for D (5 bases each). CDR3 length: 15 residues. Trimming shortened V by 4 bases and J by 0 bases, and 11 bases separated the two germline ends. Germline CDR1 MRHNA, CDR2 SNTAGT. CDR3 DNA sequence: TGTGCCAGCAGTGCCCGGGACCACAGCACAGATACGCAGTATTTT. Amino acids: CASSARDHSTDTQYF.

The chain combines TRBV2 with TRBJ2-3; D perhaps matches TRBD2 (5 bases). Per germline, CDR1 SNHLY and CDR2 FYNNEI. The CDR3 is 13 amino acids. Trimming left V 6 bases short and J 2 bases short, with 9 bases between. The DNA for the CDR3 is TGTGCCAGCAGCGAGCGGTTCACAGATACGCAGTATTTT. Amino acid sequence: CASSERFTDTQYF.

The V call is TRBV7-8, the J call TRBJ1-3; possible D gene TRBD1, 5 bases. The V gene's germline CDR1 is SGHVS and CDR2 FQNEAQ. This CDR3 comprises 16 residues. Between the trimmed V and J ends, which lost 1 base and 3 bases, there was a span of 13 bases. The chain's CDR3 is CASSLGRGVIGNTIYF. The CDR3 DNA follows: TGTGCCAGCAGCTTAGGGAGGGGAGTAATTGGAAACACCATATATTTT.

The chain employs TRBV7-3 and TRBJ2-2; D ambiguous. The V gene's germline CDR1 is SGHTA and CDR2 FQGTGA. The length of the CDR3 is 13 residues. V shed 8 bases and J shed 4 bases, with 11 bases lying between them. The CDR3 loop reads CASASQTTGELFF. The CDR3 nucleotides read TGTGCCAGCGCCAGCCAAACCACCGGGGAGCTGTTTTTT.

This clonotype was detected a few times. The rearrangement joins TRBV20-1 to TRBJ2-1, with D tentatively TRBD2 (6 bases). Germline-derived CDR1 and CDR2 are DFQATT and SNEGSKA (reference sequence). Trimming cost V 6 bases and J 6 bases, with 9 bases left between them. CDR3 length: 11 residues. The chain's CDR3 is CSARGTNEQFF. The CDR3 DNA reads TGCAGTGCCCGGGGGACCAATGAGCAGTTCTTC.

Worth noting for this clonotype: One junction end disagrees with the germline gene, perhaps due to a read error. The V gene is TRBV15, the J gene TRBJ2-2; possible D gene TRBD1, 6 bases. CDR3 length: 15 residues. CDR1 LNHNV and CDR2 YYDKDF come from the germline V gene (reference sequence). CDR3 nucleotides: TGTGCCACCAGCAGAGACAGGGGCTCCACCGGGGAGCTGTCTTGG. This gives the protein CATSRDRGSTGELSW.

CDR3 region: CASSTRQGRTDTQYF. CDR3 bases: TGTGCCAGCAGTACGAGACAGGGTCGCACAGATACGCAGTATTTT. V is TRBV6-5 and J is TRBJ2-3; 7 bases map to TRBD1. Germline V gene data show CDR1 as MNHEY and CDR2 as SVGAGI. The CDR3 runs to 15 residues. J lost 1 base, V lost 5 bases, and 6 bases had no gene match.

The chain uses TRBV4-1 and TRBJ1-5, with no clear D. The CDR3 covers 14 residues. V lost 0 bases and J lost 11, with 14 bases in between. CDR1 MGHRA and CDR2 YSYEKL come from the germline V gene. CDR3 sequence reads: CASSQDLGIGSQHF. Here the CDR3 DNA reads TGCGCCAGCAGCCAAGATTTGGGGATAGGGTCCCAGCATTTT.

The chain carries TRBV20-1 and TRBJ2-7; TRBD2 aligns across 10 bases. CDR1 and CDR2 from the germline V gene are DFQATT and SNEGSKA (reference sequence). The length of the CDR3 is 15 residues. With V trimmed by 0 bases and J by 6 bases, 8 bases remained unmatched. CDR3 in amino acids: CSARDPASGSSEQYF. The CDR3 bases are TGCAGTGCTAGAGATCCAGCTAGCGGGAGCTCCGAGCAGTACTTC.

The chain combines TRBV12-3 or TRBV12-4 with TRBJ1-3; D possibly corresponds to TRBD1 (5 bases). With 6 bases removed from V and 0 bases from J, the gap between germline ends came to 12 bases. This CDR3 is 15 amino acids long. The DNA of the CDR3 is TGTGCCAGCAGATCTCCAGGGTTCTCTGGAAACACCATATATTTT. Translated, it gives CASRSPGFSGNTIYF.

This clonotype was seen only a few times. This sequence joins TRBV25-1 and TRBJ1-1; the match to TRBD1 covers 8 bases. After removal of 6 bases from V and 3 bases from J, the junction contained 6 bases not matched to a gene. The CDR3 totals 14 residues. Germline V gives CDR1 MGHDK, CDR2 SYGVNS. CDR3 nucleotides: TGTGCCAGCAGACGATCGGACAGGGACACTGAAGCTTTCTTT. Translated, it gives CASRRSDRDTEAFF.

The chain has TRBV20-1 and TRBJ2-7; D is ambiguous. Between the trimmed V and J ends, which lost 6 bases and 0 bases, there was a span of 9 bases. CDR3 length: 12 residues. CDR1 is DFQATT, CDR2 SNEGSKA, per germline (reference sequence). The CDR3 loop is CSAPPCSYEQYF. The CDR3 coding sequence is TGCAGTGCACCTCCGTGCTCCTACGAGCAGTACTTC.

This sequence joins TRBV19 and TRBJ2-7, with 9 bases identical to TRBD1. V trimming: 6 bases; J trimming: 4 bases; junction bases outside the gene matches: 10. Per germline, CDR1 LNHDA and CDR2 SQIVND (reference sequence). The CDR3 extends over 15 amino acids. The DNA of the CDR3 is TGTGCCAGTAGCCCCGACAGGGGGTACCTTTACGAGCAGTACTTC. This sequence encodes CASSPDRGYLYEQYF.

This clonotype has at least ten counts. The chain carries TRBV5-6 and TRBJ1-4, with a tentative D call TRBD1 (5 bases). This CDR3 spans 17 amino acids. The germline V gene encodes CDR1 SGHDT and CDR2 YYEEEE. The germline V and J ends were trimmed by 2 bases and 0 bases, with 14 bases remaining between them. For the CDR3, the DNA is TGTGCCAGCAGCTTCTTAGGGGACCCTGCAACTAATGAAAAACTGTTTTTT. It specifies CASSFLGDPATNEKLFF.

This clonotype was picked up a small number of times. The chain joins TRBV28 to TRBJ1-2, with D perhaps TRBD1 (6 bases). The length of the CDR3 is 15 residues. The V end lost 5 bases, the J end lost 4 bases, and 17 bases lay between the germline ends. Per germline, CDR1 MDHEN and CDR2 SYDVKM. The CDR3 nucleotides read TGTGCCAGCAGTATCCCAGGGGCGAGTGGCTATGGCTACACCTTC. This translates into CASSIPGASGYGYTF.

The chain has TRBV25-1 and TRBJ2-7; D may match TRBD1 or TRBD2 (6 bases each). The V and J ends lost 4 bases and 6 bases respectively, with 19 bases between them. The CDR3 covers 15 residues. The germline V gene has CDR1 MGHDK and CDR2 SYGVNS. The CDR3, as DNA: TGTGCCAGCAGTGGAGGGGGGCTCCCTTTTGCCGAGCAGTACTTC. Translated, it gives CASSGGGLPFAEQYF.

This chain joins TRBV9 and TRBJ2-7, with 8 bases identical to TRBD2. Germline V lookup: CDR1 SGDLS, CDR2 YYNGEE. V was clipped by 2 bases and J by 2 bases; unmatched bases: 0. The CDR3 loop spans 13 amino acids. CDR3 bases: TGTGCCAGCAGCGTGGGACTAGCCTACGAGCAGTACTTC. Protein: CASSVGLAYEQYF.

Details on this clonotype: Since the CDR3 does not end with the conserved phenylalanine or tryptophan, this likely comes from a read error. No DNA is shown, since the ends of the CDR3 on it are uncertain; the CDR3 is the one TCRdb lists. The genes are TRBV5-1 and TRBJ2-2. Germline V gene lookup returns CDR1 SGHRS and CDR2 YFSETQ. The CDR3 adds up to 16 amino acids, both ends counted. This CDR3 reads CASSFQGNRNAGELLI.

This clonotype was recorded many times. This chain links TRBV20-1 with TRBJ2-3, with D perhaps matching TRBD2 (6 bases). With 6 bases removed from V and 2 bases from J, the gap between germline ends came to 15 bases. Per germline, CDR1 DFQATT and CDR2 SNEGSKA (reference sequence). The CDR3 totals 14 residues. CDR3 protein: CSAGGRGDTDTQYF. For the CDR3, the DNA is TGCAGTGCCGGGGGAAGAGGGGACACAGATACGCAGTATTTT.

With regard to this clonotype: One junction end does not reproduce the germline sequence, and a read error may be involved. The V and J genes are TRBV2 and TRBJ1-1; D uncertain. The CDR3 covers 11 residues. Germline V gene sequence: CDR1 SNHLY, CDR2 FYNNEI. CDR3 protein: CASSQYTEALF. DNA of the CDR3: TGTGCCAGCAGTCAGTACACTGAAGCTCTCTTT.

This clonotype came up many times. The chain uses TRBV5-1 and TRBJ2-5; 7 positions agree with TRBD1. The germline gives CDR1 SGHRS, CDR2 YFSETQ. This CDR3 has 15 amino acids. V lost 4 bases and J lost 2; bases outside the gene matches: 8. Written as DNA, the CDR3 is TGCGCCAGCAGCCCCCGACAGGGTCGACAAGAGACCCAGTACTTC. Translation gives CASSPRQGRQETQYF. The whole variable domain, filled in from reference TRBV5-1 and TRBJ2-5, reads KAGVTQTPRYLIKTRGQQVTLSCSPISGHRSVSWYQQTPGQGLQFLFEYFSETQRNKGNFPGRFSGRQFSNSRSEMNVSTLELGDSALYLCASSPRQGRQETQYFGPGTRLLVL.

The rearrangement joins TRBV19 to TRBJ1-1; the match to TRBD1 covers 9 bases. J was trimmed by 4 bases and V by 4 bases; bases with no gene match: 7. The germline gives CDR1 LNHDA, CDR2 SQIVND (reference sequence). There are 15 residues in the CDR3. The CDR3 sequence is CASSSWGTGFTEAFF. CDR3 in DNA: TGTGCCAGTAGTAGTTGGGGGACAGGGTTCACTGAAGCTTTCTTT.

The rearrangement joins TRBV5-5 to TRBJ2-1; D possibly corresponds to TRBD1 (6 bases). This CDR3 is 15 amino acids long. Germline values: CDR1 SGHKS, CDR2 YYEKEE (reference sequence). V was shortened by 0 bases and J by 0 bases, with 7 bases between the two germline ends. The DNA for the CDR3 is TGTGCCAGCAGCTTGGAGGGGGACTCCTACAATGAGCAGTTCTTC. Encoded protein: CASSLEGDSYNEQFF.

V and J are TRBV15 and TRBJ2-6; weak D call: TRBD1 (6 bases). The germline V gene has CDR1 LNHNV and CDR2 YYDKDF (reference sequence). The CDR3 spans 17 residues. V lost 1 base and J 0 bases, leaving 10 bases between the germline ends. CDR3 coding DNA: TGTGCCACCAGCAGAGGTTTGGGGGCCTCTGGGGCCAACGTCCTGACTTTC. Protein product: CATSRGLGASGANVLTF.